This T cell receptor beta chain was identified in a study of identical twins. Per the germline V gene, CDR1 is SNHLY and CDR2 is FYNNEI. With 1 base removed from V and 1 base from J, the gap between germline ends came to 8 bases. The CDR3 runs to 15 residues. This clonotype appeared a single time. The antigen remains unidentified. Whole-study findings and limits: Alpha sequences out of frame and shared by twins had excess low generation probability. For cord blood, abundant beta clonotypes had fewer insertions, unlike memory repertoires, which showed none. Analyses of zero insertions could, in part, be confounded by invariant MAIT and iNKT cells.

A universal primer site was added by template switching, and unique molecular identifiers were carried by the cDNA. From the 5' RACE reads, TCRdb called clonotypes with MiXCR, one entry per CDR3 protein. This sample carries 1.5 million to 2 million distinct CDR3 sequences, around 29% of them seen once, and the ten largest clones take around 0.3%. The J gene is TRBJ2-1, the V gene TRBV2; TRBD2 is a possible D gene (5 bases). Sequencing was performed on cord blood. The source of this sequence is a newborn girl in good health. The CDR3 nucleotides read TGTGCCAGCAGTGAAGGCGGGCAGTCCTACAATGAGCAGTTCTTC. Translated: CASSEGGQSYNEQFF.